This TCR beta chain appears in the sequencing data of a study of beta chain features in type 1 diabetes. General study results and limits: Patients' naive, central memory and Treg TCRB repertoires seemed closer to one another than those of healthy donors. Shortening of TCRB CDR3s, moderate but significant, appeared in all four CD4+ subsets of Type 1 diabetes patients.

Every bit of the isolated RNA underwent reverse transcription, so sequencing read expressed TCRB transcripts. The data were produced by immunoSEQ multiplex PCR, yet TCRdb's version contains in-frame clones alone and is incomplete. The sample includes more than 250,000 clones, roughly 21% seen only once; the top ten take less than 0.035%. For this clone: Its antigen is unidentified.

CDR1 LNHNV and CDR2 YYDKDF come from the germline V gene (reference sequence). V was pared by 5 bases and J by 4 bases, with 10 bases of the junction left unmatched. CDR3 length: 16 residues. The sequenced sample was naive CD4+ T cells from blood. The J gene is TRBJ2-1, the V gene TRBV15, with 8 bases identical to TRBD2. This clonotype originated in a woman aged 40-49 years with type 1 diabetes. The CDR3 here is CATSSGGRGLYNEQFF. The CDR3 DNA reads as TGTGCCACCAGCTCGGGGGGGCGGGGGCTTTACAATGAGCAGTTCTTC.